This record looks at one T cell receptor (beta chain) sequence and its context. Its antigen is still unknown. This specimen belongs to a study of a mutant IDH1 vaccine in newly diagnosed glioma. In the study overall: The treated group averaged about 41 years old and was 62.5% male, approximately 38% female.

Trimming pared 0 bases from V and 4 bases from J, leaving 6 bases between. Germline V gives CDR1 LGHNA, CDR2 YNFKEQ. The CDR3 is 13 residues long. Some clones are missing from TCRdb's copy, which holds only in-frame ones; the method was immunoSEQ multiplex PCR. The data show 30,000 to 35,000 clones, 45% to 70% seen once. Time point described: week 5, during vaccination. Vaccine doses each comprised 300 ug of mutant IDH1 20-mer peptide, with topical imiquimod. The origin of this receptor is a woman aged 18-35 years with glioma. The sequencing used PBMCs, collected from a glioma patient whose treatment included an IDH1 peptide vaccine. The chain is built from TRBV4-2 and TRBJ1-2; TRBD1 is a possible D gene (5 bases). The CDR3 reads CASSQDQGYGYTF. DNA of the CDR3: TGTGCCAGCAGCCAAGATCAGGGCTATGGCTACACCTTC.